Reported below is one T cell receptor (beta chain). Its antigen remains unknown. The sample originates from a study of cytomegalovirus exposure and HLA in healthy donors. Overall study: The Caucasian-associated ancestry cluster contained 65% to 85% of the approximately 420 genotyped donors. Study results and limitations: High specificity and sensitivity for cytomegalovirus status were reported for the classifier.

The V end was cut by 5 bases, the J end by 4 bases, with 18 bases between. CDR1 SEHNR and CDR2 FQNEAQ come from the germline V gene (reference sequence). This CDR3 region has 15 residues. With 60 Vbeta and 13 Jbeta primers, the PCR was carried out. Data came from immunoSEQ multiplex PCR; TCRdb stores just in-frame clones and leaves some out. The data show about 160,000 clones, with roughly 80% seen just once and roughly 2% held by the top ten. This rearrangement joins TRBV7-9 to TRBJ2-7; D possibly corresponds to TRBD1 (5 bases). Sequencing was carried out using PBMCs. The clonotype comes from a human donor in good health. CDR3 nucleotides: TGTGCCAGCAGCCAGGAGACAGACAAGAATTACGAGCAGTACTTC. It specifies CASSQETDKNYEQYF. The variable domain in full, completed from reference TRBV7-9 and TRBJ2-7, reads DTGVSQNPRHKITKRGQNVTFRCDPISEHNRLYWYRQTLGQGPEFLTYFQNEAQLEKSRLLSDRFSAERPKGSFSTLEIQRTEQGDSAMYLCASSQETDKNYEQYFGPGTRLTVT.